What follows are 13 T cell receptor beta chains derived from one specimen sequenced in a study of blood T cells in healthy people across ages. Together with a sample-barcoded 5' primer, a J-beta primer mix was included in a second PCR lasting about 7 to 11 cycles. TCRdb reprocessed the 5' RACE reads via MiXCR and lists one record per CDR3 protein. The sample comprises roughly 730,000 distinct CDR3 sequences, 45% to 70% of which are singletons, and around a quarter rests with the top ten. Sequencing was carried out using blood. The source is a man aged 35 to 55 in good health.

In this sample, this clonotype turned up a few times. This chain links TRBV6-1 with TRBJ2-5, with TRBD1 matching over 8 bases. Trimming at V came to 8 bases and at J to 2 bases, leaving 16 bases not matched to a gene. Germline V gene sequence: CDR1 MNHNS, CDR2 SASEGT. The CDR3 covers 17 residues. CDR3 amino acids: CASPSGERQGQQETQYF. CDR3 in DNA: TGTGCCAGCCCTTCTGGGGAAAGACAGGGGCAACAAGAGACCCAGTACTTC.

The rearrangement joins TRBV27 to TRBJ1-5; D gene uncertain. Trimming took 3 bases from V and 0 from J, leaving 6 bases between them. Germline lookup yields CDR1 MNHEY and CDR2 SMNVEV (reference sequence). The CDR3 consists of 14 residues. CDR3 sequence: CASSFTVSNQPQHF. The CDR3 DNA reads as TGTGCCAGCAGTTTCACGGTTAGCAATCAGCCCCAGCATTTT.

The J gene is TRBJ2-7, the V gene TRBV7-9, with 10 bases matching TRBD1. Germline CDR1 is SEHNR and CDR2 is FQNEAQ (reference sequence). This CDR3 spans 15 amino acids. J gave up 6 bases and V 6 bases, and 11 bases lay outside the gene matches. The CDR3, as DNA: TGTGCCAGCAGATACCAGGGGACAGGGGTCTCCGAGCAGTACTTC. As protein: CASRYQGTGVSEQYF.

J is TRBJ2-7 and V is TRBV20-1; D perhaps matches TRBD1 (5 bases). V lost 3 bases and J 9 bases, leaving 15 bases between the germline ends. In germline, CDR1 is DFQATT, CDR2 SNEGSKA (reference sequence). The CDR3 covers 12 residues. The CDR3 spells CSASQQDNRQYF. In nucleotides, the CDR3 is TGCAGTGCTAGCCAACAGGACAACCGGCAGTACTTC.

The rearrangement links TRBV7-3 to TRBJ2-1; no definite D call. Gene TRBJ2-7 matches the end of the DNA better, so the J call may be wrong. CDR1 is SGHTA and CDR2 is FQGTGA in the germline V gene. This CDR3 is 15 amino acids long. In DNA form, the CDR3 reads TGTGCCAGCAGCCCCCGACCCGGACCGCCTTTGGAGCAGTACTTC. This encodes CASSPRPGPPLEQYF.

The chain uses TRBV24-1 and TRBJ2-1; 14 bases agree with TRBD2. J gave up 10 bases and V 7 bases, and 14 bases lay outside the gene matches. CDR1 and CDR2 (germline): KGHDR, SFDVKD. There are 17 residues in the CDR3. The CDR3 is CATSNAKGGLAGDEQFF. CDR3 bases: TGTGCCACCAGCAACGCTAAAGGGGGACTAGCGGGAGACGAGCAGTTCTTC.

This clonotype has just a few counts. The CDR3 is CASSLATGMGGYTF. CDR3 sequence (DNA): TGTGCCAGCAGCTTAGCGACAGGGATGGGAGGCTACACCTTC. The chain links TRBV7-2 to TRBJ1-2; TRBD1 matches 7 bases. V lost 0 bases and J lost 8; bases outside the gene matches: 6. The CDR3 has 14 residues. Germline CDR1 is SGHTA and CDR2 is FQGNSA.

V is TRBV29-1 and J is TRBJ1-5; a weak D match, TRBD1 (6 bases). V was cut by 8 bases and J by 5 bases, with 28 bases left in between. Per germline, CDR1 SQVTM and CDR2 ANQGSEA. This CDR3 contains 17 residues. CDR3 loop: CSLIPGGMGGGHQPQHF. CDR3 coding DNA: TGCAGCCTTATCCCGGGGGGAATGGGGGGCGGACATCAGCCCCAGCATTTT.

At least ten counts were recorded for this clonotype. The chain links TRBV29-1 to TRBJ2-1; D possibly uses TRBD1 or TRBD2 (6 bases each). CDR3 length: 15 amino acids. In germline, CDR1 is SQVTM, CDR2 ANQGSEA. Trimming took off 4 bases at V and 4 bases at J, with 17 bases between the two ends. The CDR3 nucleotides read TGCAGCGTTGCGGGTTCGGGGGCGTTGTACAATGAGCAGTTCTTC. Translating gives CSVAGSGALYNEQFF.

This chain uses TRBV6-2 or TRBV6-3 with TRBJ1-6; TRBD1 matches 8 bases. The CDR3 sequence is 17 residues long. The germline CDR1 and CDR2 sequences are MNHEY and SVGEGT. The V gene end was trimmed by 4 bases and the J gene end by 8 bases; junction bases not matched to a gene: 13. CDR3 sequence reads: CASSSTSTGVLYSPLHF. Written as DNA, the CDR3 is TGTGCCAGCAGTTCGACTTCGACAGGGGTCCTGTATTCACCCCTCCACTTT.

The chain joins TRBV7-2 to TRBJ2-5, with 8 bases fitting TRBD2. This CDR3 region has 14 residues. Germline-derived CDR1 and CDR2 are SGHTA and FQGNSA. J was trimmed by 5 bases and V by 5 bases; bases with no gene match: 7. CDR3 region: CASSPTRGAETQYF. The CDR3 region has the DNA TGTGCCAGCAGCCCAACGCGGGGGGCGGAGACCCAGTACTTC. Drawing the rest from reference TRBV7-2 and TRBJ2-5, the complete variable domain is GAGVSQSPSNKVTEKGKDVELRCDPISGHTALYWYRQSLGQGLEFLIYFQGNSAPDKSGLPSDRFSAERTGGSVSTLTIQRTQQEDSAVYLCASSPTRGAETQYFGPGTRLLVL.

The V call is TRBV29-1, the J call TRBJ2-1; perhaps D is TRBD1 or TRBD2 (5 bases each). The CDR3 spans 11 residues. Between the trimmed V and J ends, which lost 8 bases and 9 bases, there was a span of 14 bases. Germline lookup yields CDR1 SQVTM and CDR2 ANQGSEA. The CDR3 reads CSTRDQLEQFF. CDR3 DNA: TGCAGCACAAGGGACCAACTTGAGCAGTTCTTC.

The chain recombines TRBV5-1 with TRBJ1-1, with D unresolved. CDR3 size: 13 residues. CDR1 is SGHRS, CDR2 YFSETQ, per germline. V shed 2 bases and J shed 5 bases, with 10 bases lying between them. The CDR3 DNA is TGCGCCAGCAGCTTCGGTCGGGAGACTGAAGCTTTCTTT. Amino acid sequence: CASSFGRETEAFF.